The 2 T cell receptor beta chains presented below share a single source sample, sequenced in a study of cytotoxic CD8 clonotypes in ibrutinib-treated CLL. Clones were read by immunoSEQ multiplex PCR, and TCRdb kept only the in-frame ones, dropping some. In the table there are some 14,000 clones, 55% to 75% of which are singletons. Material: PBMCs, obtained before ibrutinib treatment. These receptors all stem from a human donor with chronic lymphocytic leukemia.

This clone was seen once. CDR3 sequence (DNA): TGTGCCAGCACCACCACCCGACTAGCGGGAGCGGGGTCCTACGAGCAGTACTTC. This encodes CASTTTRLAGAGSYEQYF. This chain joins TRBV27 and TRBJ2-7, with 12 positions matching TRBD2. The germline gives CDR1 MNHEY, CDR2 SMNVEV (reference sequence). The CDR3 covers 18 residues. V was clipped by 7 bases and J by 1 base; unmatched bases: 14.

This clone was observed a single time. The gene calls are TRBV7-2 and TRBJ1-4; 9 nucleotides align to TRBD1. Germline V lookup: CDR1 SGHTA, CDR2 FQGNSA. This CDR3 is 18 amino acids long. V shed 1 base and J 0 bases; nucleotides not matched to a gene: 6. In DNA, the CDR3 is TGTGCCAGCAGCTTAGTGGGACAGGGTTCCGCAACTAATGAAAAACTGTTTTTT. This sequence encodes CASSLVGQGSATNEKLFF.